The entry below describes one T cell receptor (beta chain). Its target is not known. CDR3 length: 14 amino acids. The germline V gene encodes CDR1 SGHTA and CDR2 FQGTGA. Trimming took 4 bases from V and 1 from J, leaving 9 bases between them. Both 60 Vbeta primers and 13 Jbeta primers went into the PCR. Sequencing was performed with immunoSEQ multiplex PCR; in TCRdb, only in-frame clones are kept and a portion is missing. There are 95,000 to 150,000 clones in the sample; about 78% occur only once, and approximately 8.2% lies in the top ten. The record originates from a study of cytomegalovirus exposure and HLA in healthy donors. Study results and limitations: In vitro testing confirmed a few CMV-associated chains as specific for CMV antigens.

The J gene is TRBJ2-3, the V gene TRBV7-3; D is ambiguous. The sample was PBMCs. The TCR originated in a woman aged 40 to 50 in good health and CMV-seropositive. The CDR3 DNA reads TGTGCCAGCAGCTCCGGCGCGGGCACAGATACGCAGTATTTT. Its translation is CASSSGAGTDTQYF.